These 15 T cell receptor beta chains were sequenced from one sample in a study of blood T cell repertoires in COVID-19 (dated by TCRdb to the early 2020s). Libraries came from the immunoSEQ multiplex PCR assay. In TCRdb, the immuneACCESS table is reduced to in-frame sequences with V and J assigned. These tables do not hold every clone; where another copy was compared, an unresolved V gene accounts for under half, and the others remain unexplained. Recorded for this sample are 60,000 to 85,000 clones; more than 75% of them occurred a single time. The ten largest clones represent 5% to 7.5% of the sample. Source material: peripheral blood. Receptor source: a woman aged 55-70 years with acute or convalescent COVID-19.

The chain is built from TRBV28 and TRBJ2-3; D may be TRBD1 (5 bases). Trimming took 3 bases from V and 5 from J, leaving 15 bases between them. The CDR3 has 15 amino acids. Looked up from germline, CDR1 is MDHEN and CDR2 is SYDVKM. CDR3 amino acids: CASSFFQGYGDTQYF. CDR3 in DNA: TGTGCCAGCAGTTTTTTCCAGGGCTATGGAGATACGCAGTATTTT. Looking up the rest from reference TRBV28 and TRBJ2-3 gives the full variable domain: DVKVTQSSRYLVKRTGEKVFLECVQDMDHENMFWYRQDPGLGLRLIYFSYDVKMKEKGDIPEGYSVSREKKERFSLILESASTNQTSMYLCASSFFQGYGDTQYFGPGTRLTVL.

This chain connects TRBV19 to TRBJ2-7, with D possibly matching TRBD1 (5 bases). This CDR3 is 14 amino acids long. Trimming removed 3 bases from V and 7 bases from J, with 16 bases in between. Germline CDR1 reads LNHDA; CDR2 reads SQIVND (reference sequence). The CDR3 nucleotides are TGTGCCAGTAGTATTTTTCTTGGGGCTGTGGAGCAGTACTTC. Its translation is CASSIFLGAVEQYF.

J is TRBJ2-3 and V is TRBV3-1 (or the pseudogene TRBV3-2); 9 bases match TRBD2. In germline, CDR1 is LGHDT, CDR2 YNNKEL (reference sequence). Unmatched junction bases numbered 11, after V lost 4 bases and J lost 0 bases. CDR3 length: 18 amino acids. The CDR3 DNA follows: TGTGCCAGCAGCCGCGAAGGCGCGGGGGGGATGAGCACAGATACGCAGTATTTT. It yields the protein CASSREGAGGMSTDTQYF.

The chain combines TRBV10-3 with TRBJ2-7; 7 bases align to TRBD2. Trimming cost V 6 bases and J 2 bases; bases outside gene matches: 4. Germline CDR1 ENHRY, CDR2 SYGVKD. The CDR3 is made up of 13 amino acids. Here the CDR3 DNA reads TGTGCCATCAGCGGGGGGTTAACCTACGAGCAGTACTTC. Protein sequence: CAISGGLTYEQYF.

The chain couples TRBV7-2 to TRBJ2-6, with 7 bases matching TRBD1. CDR1 and CDR2 (germline): SGHTA, FQGNSA. The CDR3 is 15 residues long. The trim removed 4 bases at V and 2 bases at J, leaving 2 bases unmatched. The CDR3 region is CASSSDRAGANVLTF. In nucleotides, the CDR3 is TGTGCCAGCAGCTCCGACAGGGCTGGGGCCAACGTCCTGACTTTC.

CDR3 in amino acids: CASSPRQGGEKLFF. The CDR3 bases are TGTGCCAGCTCACCCCGACAGGGGGGTGAAAAACTGTTTTTT. V gene TRBV18 combines with J gene TRBJ1-4, with 9 bases identical to TRBD1. This CDR3 has 14 residues. V gave up 3 bases and J gave up 7 bases; unmatched junction bases: 3. Germline values: CDR1 KGHSH, CDR2 LQKENI.

This clone has just a few counts. The rearrangement links TRBV4-3 to TRBJ2-3; 9 positions agree with TRBD2. The CDR3 loop spans 16 amino acids. The V and J ends lost 0 bases and 3 bases, in that order; junction bases with no gene match: 4. Per the germline V gene, CDR1 is LGHNA and CDR2 is YSLEER. In nucleotides, the CDR3 is TGCGCCAGCAGCCAAGATTTAGCGGGGGCAACAGATACGCAGTATTTT. Translated: CASSQDLAGATDTQYF.

V gene TRBV7-6 combines with J gene TRBJ2-7; D uncertain. Germline CDR1 SGHVS, CDR2 FNYEAQ. V lost 1 base and J lost 3, with 7 bases in between. This CDR3 is built from 13 residues. The CDR3 DNA follows: TGTGCCAGCAGCTTAGGTAGTCGCTACGAGCAGTACTTC. This sequence encodes CASSLGSRYEQYF.

This chain joins TRBV6-1 and TRBJ1-1, with D possibly TRBD1 on 5 matching bases. The CDR3 loop spans 15 amino acids. Trimming left V 2 bases short and J 3 bases short, with 13 bases between. CDR1 is MNHNS, CDR2 SASEGT, per germline. The CDR3, as DNA: TGTGCCAGCAGTGAATGGGGGGACGGGCACACTGAAGCTTTCTTT. Translated, it gives CASSEWGDGHTEAFF.

V gene TRBV11-2 combines with J gene TRBJ1-3, with D uncertain. Germline values: CDR1 SGHAT, CDR2 FQNNGV. V gave up 5 bases and J gave up 4 bases, with 12 bases separating them. The CDR3 spans 14 residues. The CDR3 sequence: CASSLGVAGNTIYF. As DNA, the CDR3 is TGTGCCAGCAGCCTTGGGGTAGCGGGAAACACCATATATTTT.

In its sample, this clone was seen many times. The V and J genes are TRBV6-1 and TRBJ1-2; TRBD1 matches 11 bases. V was pared by 3 bases and J by 4 bases, with 10 bases of the junction left unmatched. The CDR3 totals 17 residues. Germline V gene sequence: CDR1 MNHNS, CDR2 SASEGT. The CDR3 spells CASSEWTGGFDGYGYTF. In DNA form, the CDR3 reads TGTGCCAGCAGTGAGTGGACAGGGGGCTTTGATGGCTATGGCTACACCTTC.

This chain joins TRBV5-4 and TRBJ2-5; no reliable D call. V lost 3 bases and J 6 bases, leaving 6 bases between the germline ends. The CDR3 is 11 amino acids. Germline CDR1 reads SGHNT; CDR2 reads YYREEE (reference sequence). The CDR3 DNA sequence: TGTGCCAGCAGCTACGCGCAGACCCAGTACTTC. This sequence encodes CASSYAQTQYF.

In nucleotides, the CDR3 is TGCGCCAGCAGCCATTATGACGAGGGCCCCTACGAGCAGTACTTC. It codes for CASSHYDEGPYEQYF. The chain recombines TRBV5-1 with TRBJ2-7, with D possibly matching TRBD2 (5 bases). There are 15 residues in the CDR3. Germline V lookup: CDR1 SGHRS, CDR2 YFSETQ. Trimming shortened V by 4 bases and J by 2 bases, and 16 bases separated the two germline ends.

The V gene is TRBV5-1, the J gene TRBJ2-1, with D perhaps TRBD1 (6 bases). The length of the CDR3 is 13 residues. Trimming removed 0 bases at V and 9 bases at J, with 10 bases between. Germline CDR1 is SGHRS and CDR2 is YFSETQ. CDR3 sequence (DNA): TGCGCCAGCAGCTTGGCCTCAGGGGTTGAGCAGTTCTTC. This gives the protein CASSLASGVEQFF.

The CDR3 loop is CASIRGEYNSPLHF. The CDR3 DNA sequence: TGTGCCAGCATCAGGGGGGAATATAATTCACCCCTCCACTTT. J is TRBJ1-6 and V is TRBV28; TRBD1 aligns across 7 bases. The CDR3 consists of 14 residues. Germline V gene data show CDR1 as MDHEN and CDR2 as SYDVKM. J was trimmed by 4 bases and V by 7 bases; bases with no gene match: 4. The full variable domain, completed using reference TRBV28 and TRBJ1-6, is DVKVTQSSRYLVKRTGEKVFLECVQDMDHENMFWYRQDPGLGLRLIYFSYDVKMKEKGDIPEGYSVSREKKERFSLILESASTNQTSMYLCASIRGEYNSPLHFGNGTRLTVT.